This T cell receptor (beta chain) was documented in a study of OX40 agonist ivuxolimab in advanced cancers. Looking at the study overall: Every 2 weeks, ivuxolimab was infused into the patients intravenously at between 0.01 and 10 mg/kg.

As to this clone: Its antigen is not known.

Libraries were prepared by immunoSEQ multiplex PCR; TCRdb keeps only in-frame clonotypes and omits some of them. Among over 45,000 clones, about 83% were seen once, and the ten largest hold about 3.1%. The ends were cut back, 0 bases at V and 9 bases at J, with 7 bases in the middle. Germline CDR1 SGHNT, CDR2 YYREEE (reference sequence). The CDR3 extends over 12 amino acids. With autoimmune disease history or systemic immunosuppression, patients were excluded. Samples were taken at baseline and on day 1 of cycles 4 and 7. Findings and caveats of the study: Clones of CD4+ and CD8+ blood T cells grew by week 6 at doses of 0.1 to 3.0 mg/kg.

The sequence was collected from an adult with an advanced solid tumor such as melanoma, head and neck, liver or kidney cancer. The rearrangement uses TRBV5-4 and TRBJ2-1; tentative D call: TRBD2 (5 bases). Material: CD4+ or CD8+ T cells sorted from blood, obtained in a trial of the OX40 agonist ivuxolimab. The chain's CDR3 is CASSLDEGEQFF. In DNA, the CDR3 is TGTGCCAGCAGCTTGGATGAGGGTGAGCAGTTCTTC.